This T cell receptor (beta chain) was captured by sequencing in a study of low-dose radiotherapy and immunotherapy resistance in tumors. Overall study: It was 1 Gy per fraction every two weeks that Cohort 2 received, adding up to 13 Gy over 26 weeks. Aspirin was taken orally at 300 mg daily by patients, and this continued for four cycles from cycle 1 day 1. Each patient was administered nivolumab intravenously at 240 mg, which was a flat dose, every two weeks, along with intravenous ipilimumab at 1 mg/kg every six weeks.

Documented time point: before trial treatment. The ends were cut back, 3 bases at V and 5 bases at J, with 13 bases in the middle. Germline loops: CDR1 SEHNR, CDR2 FQNEAQ (reference sequence). The CDR3 length is 14 residues. The sample holds many counts of this clonotype. First-strand cDNA used TRAV- and TRBV-specific primers, covering alpha and beta chains. For amplifying TCRs, the PCR ran for about 20 cycles with Phusion, which was used together with a constant-region primer and the adapter on the V primers. Using its own MiXCR run on the reads, TCRdb lists one record per CDR3 protein. The table records tens of thousands of distinct CDR3 sequences, less than 40% of them present only once.

The receptor comes from a female donor with ovarian cancer. V gene TRBV7-9 combines with J gene TRBJ1-2; a possible D gene is TRBD1 (5 bases). The sample here was PBMCs, taken before treatment. CDR3 sequence reads: CASSLNQGGYGYTF. In nucleotides, the CDR3 is TGTGCCAGCAGCTTGAATCAGGGCGGGTATGGCTACACCTTC.